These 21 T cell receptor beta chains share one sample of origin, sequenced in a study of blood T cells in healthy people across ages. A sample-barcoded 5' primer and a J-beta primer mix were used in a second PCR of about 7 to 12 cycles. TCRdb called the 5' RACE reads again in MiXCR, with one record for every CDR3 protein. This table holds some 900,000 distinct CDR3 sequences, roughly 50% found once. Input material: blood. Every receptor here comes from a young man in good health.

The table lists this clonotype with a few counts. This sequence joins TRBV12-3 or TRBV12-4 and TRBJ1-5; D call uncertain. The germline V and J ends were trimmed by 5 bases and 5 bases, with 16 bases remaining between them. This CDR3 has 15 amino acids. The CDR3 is CASSTARKEDQPQHF. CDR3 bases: TGTGCCAGCAGTACCGCAAGGAAGGAGGATCAGCCCCAGCATTTT.

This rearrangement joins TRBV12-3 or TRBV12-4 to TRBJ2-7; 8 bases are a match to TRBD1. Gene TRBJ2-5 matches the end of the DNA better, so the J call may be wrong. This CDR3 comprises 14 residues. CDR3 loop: CASSPRTGPETQYF. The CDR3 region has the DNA TGTGCCAGCAGCCCCCGGACAGGGCCAGAGACCCAGTACTTC.

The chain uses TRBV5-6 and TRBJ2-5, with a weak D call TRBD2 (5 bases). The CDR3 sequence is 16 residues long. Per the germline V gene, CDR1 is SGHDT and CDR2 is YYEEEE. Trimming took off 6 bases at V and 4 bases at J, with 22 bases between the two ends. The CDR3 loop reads CASNRRAGLLGETQYF. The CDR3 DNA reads TGTGCCAGCAATCGCCGTGCGGGCCTTCTGGGAGAGACCCAGTACTTC.

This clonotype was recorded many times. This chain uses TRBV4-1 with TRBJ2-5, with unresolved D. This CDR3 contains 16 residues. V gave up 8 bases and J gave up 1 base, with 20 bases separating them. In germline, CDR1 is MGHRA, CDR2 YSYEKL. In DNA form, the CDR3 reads TGCGCCAGCTCTGAATCCCGACACCCTATCCAAGAGACCCAGTACTTC. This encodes CASSESRHPIQETQYF.

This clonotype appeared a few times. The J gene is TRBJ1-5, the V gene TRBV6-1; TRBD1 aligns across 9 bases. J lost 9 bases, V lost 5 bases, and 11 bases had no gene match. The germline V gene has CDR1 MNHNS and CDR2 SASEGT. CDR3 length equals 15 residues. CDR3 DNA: TGTGCCAGCAGTCAGGGGGGACAGGGTCTGAGGCCCCAGCATTTT. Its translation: CASSQGGQGLRPQHF.

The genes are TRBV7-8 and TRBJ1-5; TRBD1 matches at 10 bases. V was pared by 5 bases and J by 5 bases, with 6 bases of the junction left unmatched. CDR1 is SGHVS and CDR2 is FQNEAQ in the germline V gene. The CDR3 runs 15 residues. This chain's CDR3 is CASSRDRGRHQPQHF. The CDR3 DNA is TGTGCCAGCAGCCGGGACAGGGGCCGGCATCAGCCCCAGCATTTT.

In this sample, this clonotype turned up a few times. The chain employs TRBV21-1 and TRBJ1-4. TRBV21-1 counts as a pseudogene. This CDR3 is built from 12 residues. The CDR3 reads CASSALNEKLFF. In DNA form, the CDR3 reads TGTGCCAGCAGCGCTTTAAATGAAAAACTGTTTTTT.

The CDR3 DNA reads as TGCAGTGCTAGAGAGGGCTTCACCTACGAGCAGTACTTC. This gives the protein CSAREGFTYEQYF. V is TRBV20-1 and J is TRBJ2-7; D is undetermined. Germline CDR1 is DFQATT and CDR2 is SNEGSKA (reference sequence). Trimming removed 0 bases at V and 2 bases at J, with 8 bases between. The CDR3 extends over 13 amino acids.

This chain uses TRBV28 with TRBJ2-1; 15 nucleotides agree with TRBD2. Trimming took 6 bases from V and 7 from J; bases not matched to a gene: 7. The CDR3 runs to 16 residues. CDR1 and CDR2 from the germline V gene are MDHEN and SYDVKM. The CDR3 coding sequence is TGTGCCAGCAGCCCAGGGACTAGCGGGGGGTGGAATGAGCAGTTCTTC. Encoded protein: CASSPGTSGGWNEQFF.

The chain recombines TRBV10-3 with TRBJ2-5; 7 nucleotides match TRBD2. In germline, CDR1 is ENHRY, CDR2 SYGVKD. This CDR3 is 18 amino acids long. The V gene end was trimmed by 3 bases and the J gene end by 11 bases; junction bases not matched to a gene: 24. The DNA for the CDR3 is TGTGCCATCAGTGACCATCAAAACCGGGGGACTATGGGCTCTTGGCAGTACTTC. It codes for CAISDHQNRGTMGSWQYF.

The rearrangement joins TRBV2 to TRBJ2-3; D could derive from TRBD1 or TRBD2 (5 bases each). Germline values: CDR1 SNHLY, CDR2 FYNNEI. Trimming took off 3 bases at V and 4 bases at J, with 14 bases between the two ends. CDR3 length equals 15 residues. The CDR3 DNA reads TGTGCCAGCAGTGACGAGGGGCGCGGCGCAGATACGCAGTATTTT. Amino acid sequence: CASSDEGRGADTQYF.

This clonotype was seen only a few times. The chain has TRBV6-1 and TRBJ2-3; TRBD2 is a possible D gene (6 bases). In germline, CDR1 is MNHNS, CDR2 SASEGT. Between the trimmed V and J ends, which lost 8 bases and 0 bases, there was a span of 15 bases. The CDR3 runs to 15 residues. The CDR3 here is CASPSPRGSTDTQYF. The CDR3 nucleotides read TGTGCCAGCCCTTCCCCCCGGGGGAGCACAGATACGCAGTATTTT.

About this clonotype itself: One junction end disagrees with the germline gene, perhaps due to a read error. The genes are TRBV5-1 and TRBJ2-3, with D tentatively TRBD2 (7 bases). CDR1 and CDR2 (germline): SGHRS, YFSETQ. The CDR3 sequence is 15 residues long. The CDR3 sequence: CVSSRGGAFADTQYF. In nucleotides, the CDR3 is TGCGTCAGCAGCCGAGGGGGGGCTTTCGCAGATACGCAGTATTTT.

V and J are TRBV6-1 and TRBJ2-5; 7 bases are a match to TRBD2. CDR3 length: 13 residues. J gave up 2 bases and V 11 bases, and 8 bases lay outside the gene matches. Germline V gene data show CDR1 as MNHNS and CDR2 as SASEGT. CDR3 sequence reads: CAGRWGGQETQYF. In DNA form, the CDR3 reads TGTGCCGGCCGTTGGGGGGGGCAAGAGACCCAGTACTTC.

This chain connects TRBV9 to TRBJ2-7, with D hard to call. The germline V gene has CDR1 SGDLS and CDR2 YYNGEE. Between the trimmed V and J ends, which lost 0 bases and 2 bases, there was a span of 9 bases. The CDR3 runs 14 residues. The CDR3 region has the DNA TGTGCCAGCAGCGTAGGACCGGAAGCCTACGAGCAGTACTTC. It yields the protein CASSVGPEAYEQYF. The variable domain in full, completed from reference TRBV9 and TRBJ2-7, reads DSGVTQTPKHLITATGQRVTLRCSPRSGDLSVYWYQQSLDQGLQFLIQYYNGEERAKGNILERFSAQQFPDLHSELNLSSLELGDSALYFCASSVGPEAYEQYFGPGTRLTVT.

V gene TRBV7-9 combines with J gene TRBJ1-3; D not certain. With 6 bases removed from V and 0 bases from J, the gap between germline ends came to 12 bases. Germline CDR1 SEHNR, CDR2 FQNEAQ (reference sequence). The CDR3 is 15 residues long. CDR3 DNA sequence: TGTGCCAGCAGATCCGTTCGACACTCTGGAAACACCATATATTTT. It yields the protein CASRSVRHSGNTIYF.

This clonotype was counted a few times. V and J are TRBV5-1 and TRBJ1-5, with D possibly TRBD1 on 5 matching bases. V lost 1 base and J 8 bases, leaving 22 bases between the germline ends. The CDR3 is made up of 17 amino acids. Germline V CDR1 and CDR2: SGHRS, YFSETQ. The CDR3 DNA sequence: TGCGCCAGCAGCTTGATTGTGAGGATGGCAGGGAGGAAGCCCCAGCATTTT. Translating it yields CASSLIVRMAGRKPQHF.

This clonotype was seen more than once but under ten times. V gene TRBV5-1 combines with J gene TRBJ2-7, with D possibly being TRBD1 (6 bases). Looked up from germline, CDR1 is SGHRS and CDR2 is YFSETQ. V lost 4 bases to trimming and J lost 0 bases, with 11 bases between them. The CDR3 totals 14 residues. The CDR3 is CASSRTDSSYEQYF. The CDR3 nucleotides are TGCGCCAGCAGCCGGACAGATAGCTCCTACGAGCAGTACTTC.

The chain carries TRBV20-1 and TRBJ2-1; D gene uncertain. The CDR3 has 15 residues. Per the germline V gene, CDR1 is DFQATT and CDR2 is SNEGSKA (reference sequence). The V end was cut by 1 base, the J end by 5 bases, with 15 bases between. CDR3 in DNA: TGCAGTGCTAGAGCCAAGGACCGGTGGGACAATGAGCAGTTCTTC. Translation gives CSARAKDRWDNEQFF.

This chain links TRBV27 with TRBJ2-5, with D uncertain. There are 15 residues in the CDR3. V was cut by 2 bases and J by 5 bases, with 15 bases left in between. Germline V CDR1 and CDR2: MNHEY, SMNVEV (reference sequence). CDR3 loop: CASSLGLSPPETQYF. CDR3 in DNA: TGTGCCAGCAGTTTAGGGTTAAGCCCCCCGGAGACCCAGTACTTC.

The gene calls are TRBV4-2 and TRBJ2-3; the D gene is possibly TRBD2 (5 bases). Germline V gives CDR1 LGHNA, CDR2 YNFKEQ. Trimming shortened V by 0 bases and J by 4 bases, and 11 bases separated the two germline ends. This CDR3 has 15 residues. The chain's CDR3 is CASSQDPGIPDTQYF. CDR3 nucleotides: TGTGCCAGCAGCCAAGATCCGGGGATACCAGATACGCAGTATTTT.